What follows are 20 T cell receptor beta chains derived from one specimen sequenced in a study of cytomegalovirus exposure and HLA in healthy donors. In the PCR, 60 Vbeta and 13 Jbeta primers were used. Only in-frame clones appear in the TCRdb table, and some are missing; sequencing was by immunoSEQ multiplex PCR. Of roughly 200,000 clones in the sample, about 89% were seen once. Sequenced input: PBMCs. The receptors stem from a woman aged 18-30 years in good health and CMV-seronegative.

The chain is built from TRBV5-1 and TRBJ2-7; the D gene is possibly TRBD1 (7 bases). V was shortened by 4 bases and J by 2 bases, with 19 bases between the two germline ends. Germline V gene lookup returns CDR1 SGHRS and CDR2 YFSETQ. This CDR3 spans 16 amino acids. This CDR3 reads CASSGRGTHHPYEQYF. The CDR3 coding sequence is TGCGCCAGCAGCGGCAGGGGGACTCATCACCCCTACGAGCAGTACTTC.

The genes are TRBV10-3 and TRBJ2-5; 13 nucleotides match TRBD2. Gene TRBJ2-7 matches the end of the DNA better, so the J call may be wrong. CDR1 and CDR2 (germline): ENHRY, SYGVKD. The CDR3 contains 14 residues. CDR3 nucleotides: TGTGCCATCAGTGGGACTAGCGGGAGTTACGAGCAGTACTTC. Translating it yields CAISGTSGSYEQYF.

J is TRBJ2-1 and V is TRBV10-1; no firm D call. This CDR3 comprises 17 residues. CDR1 and CDR2 (germline): WNHNN, SYGVQD (reference sequence). The V end lost 1 base, the J end lost 0 bases, and 13 bases lay between the germline ends. The CDR3 sequence: CASSEFPKPSSYNEQFF. CDR3 coding DNA: TGCGCCAGCAGTGAGTTTCCTAAGCCAAGCTCCTACAATGAGCAGTTCTTC.

The chain recombines TRBV9 with TRBJ2-2, with 9 bases aligning to TRBD2. J gave up 3 bases and V 3 bases, and 0 bases lay outside the gene matches. This CDR3 has 14 residues. CDR1 SGDLS and CDR2 YYNGEE come from the germline V gene. CDR3 residues: CASSGLADTGELFF. The CDR3 bases are TGTGCCAGCAGCGGACTAGCGGACACCGGGGAGCTGTTTTTT. The variable domain in full, completed from reference TRBV9 and TRBJ2-2, reads DSGVTQTPKHLITATGQRVTLRCSPRSGDLSVYWYQQSLDQGLQFLIQYYNGEERAKGNILERFSAQQFPDLHSELNLSSLELGDSALYFCASSGLADTGELFFGEGSRLTVL.

The chain recombines TRBV19 with TRBJ1-3; TRBD1 matches 8 bases. With V trimmed by 6 bases and J by 2 bases, 6 bases remained unmatched. The germline V gene encodes CDR1 LNHDA and CDR2 SQIVND (reference sequence). This CDR3 region has 15 residues. This CDR3 is CASSSGTGTGNTIYF. In DNA form, the CDR3 reads TGTGCCAGTAGCTCCGGGACAGGAACTGGAAACACCATATATTTT. The full variable domain, with the rest looked up from reference TRBV19 and TRBJ1-3, is DGGITQSPKYLFRKEGQNVTLSCEQNLNHDAMYWYRQDPGQGLRLIYYSQIVNDFQKGDIAEGYSVSREKKESFPLTVTSAQKNPTAFYLCASSSGTGTGNTIYFGEGSWLTVV.

The chain couples TRBV19 to TRBJ2-7, with D possibly matching TRBD2 (7 bases). This CDR3 has 12 amino acids. Germline lookup yields CDR1 LNHDA and CDR2 SQIVND (reference sequence). The V end was cut by 5 bases, the J end by 4 bases, with 9 bases between. The CDR3 bases are TGTGCCAGTAGTCGGGGGGCGTACGAGCAGTACTTC. Its translation: CASSRGAYEQYF.

CDR3 in amino acids: CASSVVSSGGNEQFF. In DNA form, the CDR3 reads TGTGCCAGCAGCGTAGTGTCTAGCGGAGGGAATGAGCAGTTCTTC. J is TRBJ2-1 and V is TRBV9, with 7 bases that match TRBD2. There are 15 residues in the CDR3. V shed 0 bases and J 7 bases; nucleotides not matched to a gene: 7. CDR1 SGDLS and CDR2 YYNGEE come from the germline V gene.

This clone was counted a single time. The J gene is TRBJ1-4, the V gene TRBV5-1, with 7 nucleotides matching TRBD1. J gave up 0 bases and V 4 bases, and 3 bases lay outside the gene matches. Looked up from germline, CDR1 is SGHRS and CDR2 is YFSETQ. The CDR3 length is 15 residues. The CDR3 DNA sequence: TGCGCCAGCAGCACCACAGGGGCAACTAATGAAAAACTGTTTTTT. Protein: CASSTTGATNEKLFF.

The rearrangement links TRBV30 to TRBJ1-1; no firm D call. Germline CDR1 and CDR2: GTSNPN and SVGIG (reference sequence). V lost 3 bases, J lost 4 bases, and 12 bases lay in between. The CDR3 length is 13 residues. CDR3 sequence: CAWSVGGGTEAFF. The CDR3 bases are TGTGCCTGGAGCGTAGGCGGAGGCACTGAAGCTTTCTTT.

The CDR3 reads CASCRDRGSTDTQYF. The DNA of the CDR3 is TGTGCCAGCTGCCGGGACAGGGGATCCACAGATACGCAGTATTTT. This chain joins TRBV21-1 and TRBJ2-3; the table's D call TRBD1 went unverified against the DNA. TRBV21-1 is assigned pseudogene status. The CDR3 spans 15 residues.

V is TRBV7-9 and J is TRBJ1-3; a weak D match, TRBD1 (5 bases). Germline V gives CDR1 SEHNR, CDR2 FQNEAQ (reference sequence). The ends were cut back, 5 bases at V and 2 bases at J, with 13 bases in the middle. The CDR3 spans 15 residues. DNA of the CDR3: TGTGCCAGCAGCGACCAGGGTTCTCCTGGAAACACCATATATTTT. The encoded protein is CASSDQGSPGNTIYF.

The J gene is TRBJ2-1, the V gene TRBV19; 7 nucleotides agree with TRBD2. Germline V CDR1 and CDR2: LNHDA, SQIVND (reference sequence). Unmatched junction bases numbered 14, after V lost 6 bases and J lost 6 bases. CDR3 length equals 16 residues. The CDR3 sequence is CASSPGLEGRGNEQFF. In DNA form, the CDR3 reads TGTGCCAGTAGCCCAGGACTAGAAGGGCGAGGCAATGAGCAGTTCTTC.

The V and J genes are TRBV10-3 and TRBJ2-1; the match to TRBD2 covers 8 bases. CDR1 and CDR2 (germline): ENHRY, SYGVKD. The junction had 2 bases not matched to a gene; V was cut back by 7 bases and J by 0 bases. CDR3 length equals 14 residues. CDR3 bases: TGTGCCATCACCAGCGGGAGCTCCTACAATGAGCAGTTCTTC. This encodes CAITSGSSYNEQFF.

This sequence joins TRBV2 and TRBJ2-7; TRBD2 matches at 12 bases. The junction had 4 bases not matched to a gene; V was cut back by 1 base and J by 0 bases. The length of the CDR3 is 17 residues. Germline CDR1 is SNHLY and CDR2 is FYNNEI. The CDR3 is CASSEVRLAGDSYEQYF. CDR3 in DNA: TGTGCCAGCAGTGAAGTCCGACTAGCGGGGGACTCCTACGAGCAGTACTTC.

The chain has TRBV9 and TRBJ1-6, with TRBD1 identical over 8 bases. V shed 3 bases and J 8 bases; nucleotides not matched to a gene: 1. Germline CDR1 reads SGDLS; CDR2 reads YYNGEE. CDR3 length: 13 residues. The CDR3 DNA reads TGTGCCAGCAGCGACAGGGGGGATTCACCCCTCCACTTT. This codes for CASSDRGDSPLHF.

This chain joins TRBV7-2 and TRBJ2-3; TRBD2 matches 12 bases. Germline loops: CDR1 SGHTA, CDR2 FQGNSA. V was clipped by 5 bases and J by 4 bases; unmatched bases: 1. The CDR3 totals 14 residues. The CDR3 loop is CASSRTSGADTQYF. The CDR3, as DNA: TGTGCCAGCAGCAGGACTAGCGGGGCAGATACGCAGTATTTT.

This clone appeared a few times. The chain joins TRBV5-1 to TRBJ2-3, with a possible D match to TRBD2 (5 bases). Germline V CDR1 and CDR2: SGHRS, YFSETQ. The CDR3 is 14 residues long. V gave up 3 bases and J gave up 4 bases, with 12 bases separating them. The CDR3 sequence is CASSSGLQADTQYF. The CDR3 bases are TGCGCCAGCAGCTCCGGACTGCAGGCAGATACGCAGTATTTT.

V and J are TRBV13 and TRBJ2-2; perhaps TRBD2 as D (5 bases). Germline V gene lookup returns CDR1 PRHDT and CDR2 FYEKMQ (reference sequence). This CDR3 spans 17 amino acids. V lost 3 bases and J 4 bases, leaving 18 bases between the germline ends. CDR3 sequence: CASSFGGEQLITGELFF. The CDR3 nucleotides are TGTGCCAGCAGCTTTGGAGGAGAACAGCTGATCACCGGGGAGCTGTTTTTT.

This clone was observed once. The genes are TRBV6-4 and TRBJ2-1; D is ambiguous. The V end was cut by 2 bases, the J end by 13 bases, with 6 bases between. The length of the CDR3 is 10 residues. CDR1 and CDR2 (germline): MRHNA, SNTAGT. CDR3 sequence reads: CASSDSQQFF. CDR3 nucleotides: TGTGCCAGCAGTGACAGCCAACAGTTCTTC.

Only one count was recorded for this clone. CDR3: CSVYRSYNEQFF. The CDR3 nucleotides are TGCAGCGTATACCGGTCTTACAATGAGCAGTTCTTC. This chain links TRBV29-1 with TRBJ2-1; D remains ambiguous. The CDR3 totals 12 residues. V was clipped by 6 bases and J by 4 bases, with 10 bases between them. Looked up from germline, CDR1 is SQVTM and CDR2 is ANQGSEA.